This entry features one TCR beta chain sequence. This clone's antigen is unknown. Base quality data are lacking; no much larger clone is found one base away. This record comes from a study of CD8 T cells in Susac syndrome (dated by TCRdb to between 2019 and 2020). General notes on the study: Whether CD8+ T cell activation and differentiation in Susac syndrome was antigen driven was tested using repertoire sequencing.

High-throughput TCR beta sequencing profiled peripheral blood CD8+ and CD4+ T cells from healthy donors, Susac syndrome patients and multiple sclerosis patients. Healthy donors were included as age- and sex-matched controls. Bulk CD8+ and CD4+ T cells were purified by magnetic negative isolation, whereas CD8+ TEMRA cells were enriched by FACS. Blood was drawn into EDTA tubes, processed within 24 hours, and PBMCs were isolated by density gradient centrifugation. PBMCs destined for TCR sequencing were cryopreserved in liquid nitrogen and later thawed in a 37 °C water bath. The sorted or isolated CD4+, CD8+ and CD8+ TEMRA cells reached a purity of at least 90%. V and J lose 6 bases and 1 base, and a span of 13 bases separates them. The germline V gene (reference sequence) provides CDR1 LNHNV and CDR2 YYDKDF. The CDR3 contains 14 residues, cysteine and phenylalanine counted. Left in the record is the CDR3 DNA by itself, 42 bases read in frame from the first base.

What the authors observed across the whole study: The study acknowledged that relatively few individuals were included in the TCR sequencing and HLA analysis.

RNA was extracted with the RNeasy kit and roughly 0.45 to 1 ug was reverse transcribed using random hexamers. The immunoSEQ multiplex PCR assay, covering 54 Vbeta and 13 Jbeta segments, was used to amplify TCR beta CDR3 regions. PCR amplification bias was corrected by using a synthetic template baseline for primer optimization and computational correction. The authors' analysis ran thus. Reads were assigned to V, D and J genes according to IMGT and analyzed in immunoSEQ Analyzer, with only productive sequences retained. Clonality was calculated as one minus the Shannon entropy normalized by log2 of the number of productive unique sequences. For each patient and control, public and private clones were evaluated within the 100 most prevalent clones. A clone was defined as Susac-specific if it was absent from the healthy and MS cohorts, from about 1,100 published viral clones and from other ImmuneACCESS disease sequences. The public reads were reanalyzed by TCRdb: fastp trimming at Q25, MiXCR alignment, in-frame beta chains only. Rows matching on CDR3 protein sequence are summarized as one entry with the most common DNA and genes. It is TCRdb's table, rather than the study itself, that gives the V and J calls and clone size. This sample lists around 190,000 distinct CDR3 sequences; 85% to 95% were detected once. The ten largest make up roughly 0.1% of the sample.

The chain was built from TRBV15 and TRBJ2-7, with no confident D gene call. The sequence came from a human donor in good health. What was sequenced was CD4+ T cells from PBMCs. In nucleotides, the sequence is TGTGCCACCAGACGGCAGGACGGGTCCTACGAGCAGTACTTC. Its translation reads: CATRRQDGSYEQYF. This CDR3, with the reference TRBV15 and TRBJ2-7 proteins standing in past its ends, gives the full variable domain DAMVIQNPRYQVTQFGKPVTLSCSQTLNHNVMYWYQQKSSQAPKLLFHYYDKDFNNEADTPDNFQSRRPNTSFCFLDIRSPGLGDTAMYLCATRRQDGSYEQYFGPGTRLTVT.